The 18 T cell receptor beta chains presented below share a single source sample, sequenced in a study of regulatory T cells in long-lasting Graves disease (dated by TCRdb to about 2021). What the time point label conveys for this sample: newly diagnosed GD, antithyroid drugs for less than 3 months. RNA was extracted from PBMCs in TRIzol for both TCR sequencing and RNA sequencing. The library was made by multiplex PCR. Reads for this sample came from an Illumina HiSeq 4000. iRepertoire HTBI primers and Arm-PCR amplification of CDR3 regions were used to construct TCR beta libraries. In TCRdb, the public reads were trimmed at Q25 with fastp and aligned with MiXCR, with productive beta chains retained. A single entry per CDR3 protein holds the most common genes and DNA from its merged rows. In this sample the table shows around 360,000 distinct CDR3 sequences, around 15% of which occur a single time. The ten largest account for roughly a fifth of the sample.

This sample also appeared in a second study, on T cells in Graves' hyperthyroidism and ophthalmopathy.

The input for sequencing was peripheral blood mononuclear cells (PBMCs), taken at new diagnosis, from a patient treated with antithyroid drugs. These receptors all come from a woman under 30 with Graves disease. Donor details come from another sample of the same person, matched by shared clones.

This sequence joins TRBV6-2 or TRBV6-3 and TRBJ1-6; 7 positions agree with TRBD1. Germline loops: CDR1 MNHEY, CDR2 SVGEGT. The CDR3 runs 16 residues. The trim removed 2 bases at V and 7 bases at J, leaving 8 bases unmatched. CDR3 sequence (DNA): TGTGCCAGCAGTTACGTCCAAGGGGGCGCGAATTCACCCCTCCACTTT. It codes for CASSYVQGGANSPLHF.

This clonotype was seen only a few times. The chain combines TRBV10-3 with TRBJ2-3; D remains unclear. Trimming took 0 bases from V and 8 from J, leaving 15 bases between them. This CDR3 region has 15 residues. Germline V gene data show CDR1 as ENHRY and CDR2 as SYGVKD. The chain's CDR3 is CAISESKGQRGTQYF. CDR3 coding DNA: TGTGCCATCAGTGAGTCGAAAGGGCAAAGAGGTACGCAGTATTTT.

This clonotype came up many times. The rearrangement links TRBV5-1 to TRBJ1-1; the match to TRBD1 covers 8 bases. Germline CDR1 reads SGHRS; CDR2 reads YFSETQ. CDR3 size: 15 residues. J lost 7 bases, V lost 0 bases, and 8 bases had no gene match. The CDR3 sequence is CASSLGRQGYSEAFF. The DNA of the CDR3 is TGCGCCAGCAGCTTGGGGAGACAGGGGTACAGTGAAGCTTTCTTT.

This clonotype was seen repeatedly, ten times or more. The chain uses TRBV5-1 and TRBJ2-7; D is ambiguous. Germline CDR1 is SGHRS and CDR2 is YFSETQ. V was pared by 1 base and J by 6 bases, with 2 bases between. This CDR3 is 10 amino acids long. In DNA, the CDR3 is TGCGCCAGCAGCTTGACCGAGCAGTACTTC. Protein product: CASSLTEQYF.

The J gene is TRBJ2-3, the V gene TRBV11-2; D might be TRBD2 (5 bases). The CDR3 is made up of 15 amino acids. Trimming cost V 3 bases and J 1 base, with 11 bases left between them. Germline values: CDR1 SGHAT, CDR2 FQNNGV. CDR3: CASSFTGIGTDTQYF. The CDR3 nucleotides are TGTGCCAGCAGCTTCACGGGGATAGGCACAGATACGCAGTATTTT.

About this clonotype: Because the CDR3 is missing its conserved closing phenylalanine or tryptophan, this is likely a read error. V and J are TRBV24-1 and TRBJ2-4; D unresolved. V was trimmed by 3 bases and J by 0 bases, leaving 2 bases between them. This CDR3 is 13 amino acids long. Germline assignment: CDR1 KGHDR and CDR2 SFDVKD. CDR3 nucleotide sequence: TGTGCCACCAGTGATGTAGCCAAAAACATTCAGTACCTC. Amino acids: CATSDVAKNIQYL.

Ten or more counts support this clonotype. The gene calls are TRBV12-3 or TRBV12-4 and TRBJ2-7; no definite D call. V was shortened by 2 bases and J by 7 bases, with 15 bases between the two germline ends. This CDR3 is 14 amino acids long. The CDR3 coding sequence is TGTGCCAGCAGTTTACTGGGTGCCATAGGAGAGCAGTACTTC. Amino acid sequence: CASSLLGAIGEQYF.

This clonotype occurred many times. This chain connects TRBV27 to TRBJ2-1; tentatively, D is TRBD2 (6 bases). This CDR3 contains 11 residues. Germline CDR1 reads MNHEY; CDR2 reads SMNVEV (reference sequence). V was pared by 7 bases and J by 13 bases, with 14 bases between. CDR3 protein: CASKISGVQFF. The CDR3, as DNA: TGTGCCAGCAAAATATCGGGGGTTCAGTTCTTC.

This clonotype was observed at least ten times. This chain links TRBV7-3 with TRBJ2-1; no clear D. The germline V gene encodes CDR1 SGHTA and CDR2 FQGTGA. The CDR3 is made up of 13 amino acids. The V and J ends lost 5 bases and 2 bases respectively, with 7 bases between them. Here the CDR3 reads CASSTSTYNEQFF. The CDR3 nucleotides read TGTGCCAGCAGCACCAGTACCTACAATGAGCAGTTCTTC.

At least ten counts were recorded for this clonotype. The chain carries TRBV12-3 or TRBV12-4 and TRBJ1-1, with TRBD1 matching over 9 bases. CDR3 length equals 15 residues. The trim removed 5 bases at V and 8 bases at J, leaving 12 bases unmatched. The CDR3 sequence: CASSGTGGVSAEAFF. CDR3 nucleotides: TGTGCCAGCAGTGGAACAGGGGGCGTTTCTGCCGAAGCTTTCTTT.

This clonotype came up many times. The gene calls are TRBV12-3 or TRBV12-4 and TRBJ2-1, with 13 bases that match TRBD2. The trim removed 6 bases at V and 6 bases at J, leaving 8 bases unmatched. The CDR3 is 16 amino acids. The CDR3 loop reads CASSPRTSGSGNEQFF. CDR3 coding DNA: TGTGCCAGCAGCCCCCGGACTAGCGGGAGTGGCAATGAGCAGTTCTTC.

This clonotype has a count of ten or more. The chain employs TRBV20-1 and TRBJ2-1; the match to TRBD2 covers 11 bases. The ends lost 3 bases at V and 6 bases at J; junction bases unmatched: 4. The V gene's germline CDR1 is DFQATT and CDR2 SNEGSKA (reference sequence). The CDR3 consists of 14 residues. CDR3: CSARGTSGVNEQFF. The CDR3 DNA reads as TGCAGTGCTAGGGGGACTAGCGGCGTCAATGAGCAGTTCTTC.

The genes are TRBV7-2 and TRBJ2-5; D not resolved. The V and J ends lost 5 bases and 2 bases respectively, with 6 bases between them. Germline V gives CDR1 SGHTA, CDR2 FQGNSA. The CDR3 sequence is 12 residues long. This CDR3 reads CASSEYQETQYF. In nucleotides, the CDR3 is TGTGCCAGCAGCGAATATCAAGAGACCCAGTACTTC. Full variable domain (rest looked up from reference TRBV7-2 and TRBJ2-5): GAGVSQSPSNKVTEKGKDVELRCDPISGHTALYWYRQSLGQGLEFLIYFQGNSAPDKSGLPSDRFSAERTGGSVSTLTIQRTQQEDSAVYLCASSEYQETQYFGPGTRLLVL.

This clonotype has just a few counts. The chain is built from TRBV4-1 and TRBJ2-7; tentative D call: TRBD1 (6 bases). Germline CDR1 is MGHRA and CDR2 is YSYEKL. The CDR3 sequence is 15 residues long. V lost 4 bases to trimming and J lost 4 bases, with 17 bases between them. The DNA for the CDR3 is TGCGCCAGCAGCCTCCCCGGACAGAAGAGGTACGAGCAGTACTTC. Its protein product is CASSLPGQKRYEQYF.

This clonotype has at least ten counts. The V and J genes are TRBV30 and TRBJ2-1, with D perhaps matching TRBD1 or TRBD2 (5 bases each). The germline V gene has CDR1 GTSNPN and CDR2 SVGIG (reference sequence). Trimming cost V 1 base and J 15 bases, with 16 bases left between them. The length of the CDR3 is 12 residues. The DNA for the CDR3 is TGTGCCTGGAGTGATCGGATCGGGGCGGGGTTCTTC. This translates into CAWSDRIGAGFF.

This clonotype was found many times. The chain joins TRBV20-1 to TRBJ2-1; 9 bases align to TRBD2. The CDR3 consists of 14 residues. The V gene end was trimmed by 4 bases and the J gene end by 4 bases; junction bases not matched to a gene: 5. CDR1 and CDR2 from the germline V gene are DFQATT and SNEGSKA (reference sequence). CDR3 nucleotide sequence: TGCAGTGCTACCGGGACTAGCAGTTACAATGAGCAGTTCTTC. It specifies CSATGTSSYNEQFF.

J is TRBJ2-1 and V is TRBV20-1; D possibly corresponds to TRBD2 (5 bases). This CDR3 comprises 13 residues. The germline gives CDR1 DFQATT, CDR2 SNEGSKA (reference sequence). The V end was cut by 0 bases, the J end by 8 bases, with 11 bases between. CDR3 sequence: CSARELVRYEQFF. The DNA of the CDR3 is TGCAGTGCTAGAGAACTAGTCAGGTATGAGCAGTTCTTC.

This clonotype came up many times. The CDR3: CASSPGGAGGSYEQYF. CDR3 in DNA: TGCGCCAGCAGCCCAGGGGGAGCGGGGGGATCCTACGAGCAGTACTTC. This sequence joins TRBV4-1 and TRBJ2-7; TRBD2 agrees at 9 bases. This CDR3 region has 16 residues. Germline trimming cut 4 bases from V and 1 base from J; bases unmatched to any gene: 8. From germline, CDR1 is MGHRA and CDR2 YSYEKL.